The source of this TCR beta chain is a study of beta chain features in type 1 diabetes. Study information: Age, gender and cell yields were similar between patients and healthy donors. Findings and caveats of the study: VDJ junctions from patients with type 1 diabetes contained fewer insertions and more deletions. cDNA sequencing could over-represent cells with high TCR expression.

cDNA synthesis used the whole RNA isolate, giving expressed TCRB sequences. Repertoires were generated with immunoSEQ multiplex PCR, while TCRdb's copy carries only in-frame clones and drops some. The data contain 150,000 or so clones, about 9.1% of them singletons. This clone was detected a few times. Its target is unknown. This CDR3 comprises 14 residues. With 3 bases removed from V and 0 bases from J, the gap between germline ends came to 8 bases. Germline CDR1 is KGHSH and CDR2 is LQKENI. This TCR derives from a woman under 30 in good health. J is TRBJ1-2 and V is TRBV18; possibly TRBD1 for D (5 bases). Material for sequencing was central memory CD4+ T cells from blood. This chain's CDR3 is CASSPGTTNYGYTF. In DNA form, the CDR3 reads TGTGCCAGCTCACCGGGGACTACTAACTATGGCTACACCTTC.